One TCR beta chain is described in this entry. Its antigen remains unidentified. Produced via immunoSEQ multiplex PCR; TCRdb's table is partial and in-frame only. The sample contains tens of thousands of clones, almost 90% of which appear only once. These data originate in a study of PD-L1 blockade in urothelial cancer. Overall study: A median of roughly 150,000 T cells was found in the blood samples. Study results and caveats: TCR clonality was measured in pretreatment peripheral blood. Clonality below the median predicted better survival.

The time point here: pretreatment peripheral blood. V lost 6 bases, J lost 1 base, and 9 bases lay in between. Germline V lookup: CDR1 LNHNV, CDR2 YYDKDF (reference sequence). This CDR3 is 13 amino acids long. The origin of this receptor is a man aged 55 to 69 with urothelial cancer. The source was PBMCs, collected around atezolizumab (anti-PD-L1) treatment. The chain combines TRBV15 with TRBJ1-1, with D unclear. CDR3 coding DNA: TGTGCCACCAGTGGGCGTTCGAACACTGAAGCTTTCTTT. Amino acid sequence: CATSGRSNTEAFF.